This section outlines one TCR beta chain sequence together with its context. What it recognizes is unknown. Produced via immunoSEQ multiplex PCR; TCRdb's table is partial and in-frame only. The data show 300,000 to 350,000 clones, with about 90% seen just once and about 5% held by the top ten. Treatment noted: some 19 received Ad26.COV2.S at low or high dose, single or two shots; about five received placebo; per-sample allocation not given. Specimens were obtained on day 63 following the first vaccine or placebo injection. This sample stems from a study of Ad26.COV2.S vaccination and SARS-CoV-2 variants. Study background: Of the COV1001 trial arms, the Ad26.COV2.S arm included the donor.

Findings and limits, study-wide: Spike-specific TCR breadth ran higher among vaccine recipients than placebo recipients. Vaccine and placebo recipients had similar non-spike TCR breadth.

The germline gives CDR1 MGHRA, CDR2 YSYEKL. This CDR3 has 11 residues. Deletions cut 4 bases from V and 5 bases from J, with 3 bases between. Sequencing was performed on peripheral blood, taken in a trial of Ad26.COV2.S vaccine versus placebo. This receptor was identified in a person between 18 and 65 years old who received the Ad26.COV2.S COVID-19 vaccine or a placebo. The chain has TRBV4-1 and TRBJ2-1; no reliable D call. The CDR3 loop reads CASSRNNEQFF. Here the CDR3 DNA reads TGCGCCAGCAGCCGCAACAATGAGCAGTTCTTC.